This is a list of T cell receptor beta chains from one sample in a study of blood T cell repertoires in COVID-19. The repertoire was sequenced with immunoSEQ multiplex PCR; TCRdb's copy has only in-frame clones and lacks some. The sample lists over 150,000 clones; around nine tenths were seen once. Sequencing input: peripheral blood. The receptors were gathered from a man aged 55 to 70 with COVID-19, enrolled during active disease. The CDR3 runs from the conserved cysteine through the conserved F or W. A D gene is named only where the DNA matches it firmly. Clone size is given for some rows only: seen once, a few or many times, or a class if the clone is expanded.

V gene,clone size,J gene,D gene,CDR3 DNA,CDR3 protein
TRBV7-9,.,TRBJ1-3,.,TGTGCCAGCAGCACAGCGGGGACGTCTGGAAACACCATATATTTT,CASSTAGTSGNTIYF
TRBV28,.,TRBJ1-1,.,TGTGCCAGCAGTTCCGGGATATTGGGGAGCGCGCCGGCTTTCTTT,CASSSGILGSAPAFF
TRBV7-2,.,TRBJ2-3,.,TGTGCCAGCAGCTTAAATAGGCCGGGACACGTAACAGATACGCAGTATTTT,CASSLNRPGHVTDTQYF
TRBV7-2,once,TRBJ2-5,TRBD2,TGTGCCAGCAGCTTAGTGGCACTAGCGGGTGGAGAGACCCAGTACTTC,CASSLVALAGGETQYF
TRBV12-3/TRBV12-4,once,TRBJ2-1,.,TGTGCCAGCAGCCACGGCCGGACAGAGCAGTTCTTC,CASSHGRTEQFF
TRBV20-1,.,TRBJ1-2,TRBD1,TGCAGTGCCACAGGGGACTATGGCTACACCTTC,CSATGDYGYTF
TRBV27,.,TRBJ1-1,.,TGTGCCAGCCGTTCCTCAGGCAGATCGAACACTGAAGCTTTCTTT,CASRSSGRSNTEAFF
TRBV15,.,TRBJ2-7,.,TGTGCCACCAGCGGAGCGTACAACAACTACGAGCAGTACTTC,CATSGAYNNYEQYF
TRBV3-1/TRBV3-2,.,TRBJ1-5,.,TGTGCCAGCAGCCTTCAGGGGTATAGCAATCAGCCCCAGCATTTT,CASSLQGYSNQPQHF
TRBV6-5,.,TRBJ1-2,TRBD1,TGTGCCAGCAGAACAGGGGGGTATAGTGGCTACACCTTC,CASRTGGYSGYTF
TRBV19,.,TRBJ2-1,.,TGTGCCAGTAGTGGGGGGGCAATAGTTTACAATGAGCAGTTCTTC,CASSGGAIVYNEQFF
TRBV19,once,TRBJ2-1,TRBD2,TGTGCCAGTAGTATAAGAGCGGCGGGAGAAAGCAATGAGCAGTTCTTC,CASSIRAAGESNEQFF
TRBV6-2/TRBV6-3,.,TRBJ2-5,.,TGTGCCAGCAGTTACGCGACTAGAAAAGAGACCCAGTACTTC,CASSYATRKETQYF
TRBV5-6,.,TRBJ1-4,.,TGTGCCAGCAGCCCTGGACAGATAGTCGAAAAACTGTTTTTT,CASSPGQIVEKLFF
TRBV19,.,TRBJ1-5,.,TGTGCCAGTAGTTACAGAGACCAGTATAGCAATCAGCCCCAGCATTTT,CASSYRDQYSNQPQHF
TRBV3-1/TRBV3-2,.,TRBJ1-6,.,TGTGCCAGCAGCCGTGGTTCTGAGGGTGGCAATTCACCCCTCCACTTT,CASSRGSEGGNSPLHF
TRBV6-2/TRBV6-3,.,TRBJ1-2,.,TGTGCCAGCAGTTACGTCTCCGGCAGGGACTATGGCTACACCTTC,CASSYVSGRDYGYTF
TRBV4-1,.,TRBJ1-1,.,TGCGCCAGCAGCCAAGAAGACAGTCTGAACACTGAAGCTTTCTTT,CASSQEDSLNTEAFF
TRBV5-1,few,TRBJ1-3,TRBD1,TGCGCCAGCAGCTCTCCGGGACAGGTCTCTGGAAACACCATATATTTT,CASSSPGQVSGNTIYF
TRBV9,once,TRBJ2-1,TRBD2,TGTGCCAGCAGCAACCCTAACGGGGGGGCGATTAGCTCCTACAATGAGCAGTTCTTC,CASSNPNGGAISSYNEQFF
TRBV18,.,TRBJ2-2,TRBD1,TGTGCCAGCTCAACTAACAGGGGCACCGGGGAGCTGTTTTTT,CASSTNRGTGELFF
TRBV9,.,TRBJ1-2,TRBD1,TGTGCCAGCAGCGTAGTTCCAGGGGGCGTTTATGGCTACACCTTC,CASSVVPGGVYGYTF
TRBV24-1,.,TRBJ2-7,TRBD2,TGTGCCACCAGTGACCCGGGACTAGCGGGCCATGAGCAGTACTTC,CATSDPGLAGHEQYF
TRBV13,.,TRBJ1-1,TRBD1,TGTGCCAGCAGCCCACGATCAGGGGGGCTAATCGCTGAAGCTTTCTTT,CASSPRSGGLIAEAFF
TRBV4-3,.,TRBJ2-1,.,TGCGCCAGCAGCCAGATAGGGAGGAATGAGCAGTTCTTC,CASSQIGRNEQFF
TRBV9,.,TRBJ1-1,.,TGTGCCAGCAGCACTAACCCGCTCATGAACACTGAAGCTTTCTTT,CASSTNPLMNTEAFF
TRBV7-2,once,TRBJ2-3,.,TGTGCCAGCAGCTTAGCGAGTCTGAGGGCCACAGATACGCAGTATTTT,CASSLASLRATDTQYF
TRBV14,.,TRBJ2-5,TRBD2,TGTGCCAGCAGCCTAGAAGGGACTAGCGGGAGTTGGGAGACCCAGTACTTC,CASSLEGTSGSWETQYF